A single sample is the source of the 20 T cell receptor beta chains below, sequenced in a study of shared clonotypes between healthy human individuals. Only in-frame clones appear in the TCRdb table, and some are missing; sequencing was by immunoSEQ multiplex PCR. The repertoire includes approximately 2.5 million clones, around 90% of them detected once, and more than 0.12% sits in the top ten. What was sequenced was naive CD4+ T cells sorted from blood. The sample's subset: CD45RA+ positively selected. The receptor set was obtained from a man aged 18 to 29 in good health.

V is TRBV15 and J is TRBJ2-7; 14 bases match TRBD2. Germline-derived CDR1 and CDR2 are LNHNV and YYDKDF (reference sequence). The CDR3 is made up of 19 amino acids. J gave up 2 bases and V 6 bases, and 15 bases lay outside the gene matches. The CDR3 coding sequence is TGTGCCACCAGTCGAGGGACTAGCGGGAGTTCAGGCAAACCCTACGAGCAGTACTTC. Residues: CATSRGTSGSSGKPYEQYF.

This clone showed up just a few times. V usage is TRBV6-4 and J usage is TRBJ1-4, with D hard to call. The CDR3 extends over 16 amino acids. The germline gives CDR1 MRHNA, CDR2 SNTAGT. Deletions cut 0 bases from V and 7 bases from J, with 15 bases between. The CDR3 spells CASSDSLRVRSEKLFF. The CDR3 DNA sequence: TGTGCCAGCAGTGACTCGTTGAGGGTTCGAAGTGAAAAACTGTTTTTT.

This sequence joins TRBV5-1 and TRBJ2-3, with D hard to call. The CDR3 covers 14 residues. Germline lookup yields CDR1 SGHRS and CDR2 YFSETQ. Trimming took 0 bases from V and 4 from J, leaving 9 bases between them. CDR3 in DNA: TGCGCCAGCAGCTTGGGAGTGCCGGCAGATACGCAGTATTTT. Protein sequence: CASSLGVPADTQYF.

V is TRBV11-2 and J is TRBJ1-1; 7 bases are a match to TRBD1. The CDR3 runs 14 residues. Germline assignment: CDR1 SGHAT and CDR2 FQNNGV. Trimming at V came to 1 base and at J to 6 bases, leaving 5 bases not matched to a gene. The CDR3 bases are TGTGCCAGCAGCTTAGGCAGGGGGGGTTCTGAAGCTTTCTTT. This gives the protein CASSLGRGGSEAFF.

The chain combines TRBV29-1 with TRBJ1-4, with a weak D call TRBD1 (6 bases). Per germline, CDR1 SQVTM and CDR2 ANQGSEA. CDR3 length equals 15 residues. The ends were cut back, 4 bases at V and 2 bases at J, with 14 bases in the middle. The CDR3 spells CSVGGQDSTNEKLFF. The CDR3 bases are TGCAGCGTTGGCGGGCAGGACAGTACTAATGAAAAACTGTTTTTT.

This chain connects TRBV5-4 to TRBJ1-3; 10 bases agree with TRBD1. Germline V gene sequence: CDR1 SGHNT, CDR2 YYREEE (reference sequence). The CDR3 runs 16 residues. Trimming removed 4 bases from V and 2 bases from J; junction bases left unmatched: 6. The DNA of the CDR3 is TGTGCCAGCAGCGTCAAGACAGGGGGCGCTGGAAACACCATATATTTT. Its translation is CASSVKTGGAGNTIYF.

The chain couples TRBV5-1 to TRBJ1-2, with a possible D match to TRBD1 (6 bases). The ends were cut back, 4 bases at V and 4 bases at J, with 20 bases in the middle. Germline V gene sequence: CDR1 SGHRS, CDR2 YFSETQ. This CDR3 contains 16 residues. The CDR3 region is CASSRSPEQGVYGYTF. For the CDR3, the DNA is TGCGCCAGCAGCCGATCCCCCGAACAGGGTGTCTATGGCTACACCTTC.

The V call is TRBV5-6, the J call TRBJ1-5; no definite D call. This CDR3 has 14 amino acids. The V end was cut by 3 bases, the J end by 7 bases, with 14 bases between. Germline V gene lookup returns CDR1 SGHDT and CDR2 YYEEEE. The CDR3 region is CASSWGKGTQPQHF. In DNA, the CDR3 is TGTGCCAGCAGCTGGGGAAAGGGTACACAGCCCCAGCATTTT.

This chain connects TRBV14 to TRBJ1-1; maybe TRBD1 (5 bases). Germline V gives CDR1 SGHDN, CDR2 FVKESK. The CDR3 runs 16 residues. V was cut by 5 bases and J by 4 bases, with 20 bases left in between. CDR3 region: CASSSTGRGGFTEAFF. The CDR3 DNA reads as TGTGCCAGCAGCTCCACGGGACGGGGAGGGTTCACTGAAGCTTTCTTT.

This rearrangement joins TRBV11-1 to TRBJ2-7; D is possibly TRBD2 (7 bases). The CDR3 contains 17 residues. CDR1 and CDR2 from the germline V gene are SGHAT and FQDESV (reference sequence). Trimming pared 5 bases from V and 2 bases from J, leaving 22 bases between. The CDR3 bases are TGTGCCAGCAGCCAACGAAAAGTAGGGGGGGGAACCTACGAGCAGTACTTC. This sequence encodes CASSQRKVGGGTYEQYF.

V and J are TRBV6-6 and TRBJ1-1; D is possibly TRBD1 (6 bases). Germline V gene data show CDR1 as MNHNY and CDR2 as SVGAGI (reference sequence). There are 15 residues in the CDR3. Trimming removed 6 bases at V and 1 base at J, with 15 bases between. The CDR3 DNA sequence: TGTGCCAGCAGGACCAAGGGGGTGGCGAACACTGAAGCTTTCTTT. Its protein product is CASRTKGVANTEAFF.

The CDR3 region is CASSRTSGLSTDTQYF. The CDR3, as DNA: TGCGCCAGCAGCCGGACTAGCGGGCTCAGCACAGATACGCAGTATTTT. This rearrangement joins TRBV10-1 to TRBJ2-3, with 11 nucleotides matching TRBD2. With 6 bases clipped from V and 0 bases from J, the junction kept 5 bases outside the gene matches. The CDR3 sequence is 16 residues long. The germline V gene has CDR1 WNHNN and CDR2 SYGVQD (reference sequence).

The CDR3 spells CASSLAPGGFYGYTF. CDR3 nucleotide sequence: TGTGCCAGCAGCTTAGCGCCAGGGGGTTTTTATGGCTACACCTTC. This rearrangement joins TRBV7-9 to TRBJ1-2, with 7 bases that match TRBD1. With 0 bases clipped from V and 5 bases from J, the junction kept 6 bases outside the gene matches. Germline V gene data show CDR1 as SEHNR and CDR2 as FQNEAQ (reference sequence). The CDR3 is 15 amino acids.

This clone was recorded only once. The genes are TRBV30 and TRBJ2-7, with 10 bases aligning to TRBD1. Germline V gene sequence: CDR1 GTSNPN, CDR2 SVGIG (reference sequence). The trim removed 1 base at V and 7 bases at J, leaving 10 bases unmatched. This CDR3 has 15 residues. CDR3 nucleotide sequence: TGTGCCTGGAGTGAACGGGACAGGGGTTTGGGAGAGCAGTACTTC. Protein product: CAWSERDRGLGEQYF.

The count of this clone is one. The chain couples TRBV6-5 to TRBJ2-1, with 9 nucleotides matching TRBD1. Germline CDR1 MNHEY, CDR2 SVGAGI. Trimming removed 8 bases from V and 5 bases from J; junction bases left unmatched: 10. This CDR3 has 15 residues. The CDR3 here is CASALTGTGNNEQFF. CDR3 sequence (DNA): TGTGCCAGCGCACTAACCGGGACAGGGAACAATGAGCAGTTCTTC.

J is TRBJ1-1 and V is TRBV5-6; D possibly corresponds to TRBD1 (5 bases). V lost 0 bases to trimming and J lost 4 bases, with 10 bases between them. The V gene's germline CDR1 is SGHDT and CDR2 YYEEEE. CDR3 length: 14 residues. This CDR3 is CASSLAGLITEAFF. The CDR3 DNA sequence: TGTGCCAGCAGCTTGGCAGGGCTCATCACTGAAGCTTTCTTT.

The chain employs TRBV10-3 and TRBJ2-5; the D gene is possibly TRBD2 (6 bases). The length of the CDR3 is 15 residues. Trimming pared 11 bases from V and 1 base from J, leaving 20 bases between. Germline V gene sequence: CDR1 ENHRY, CDR2 SYGVKD. The CDR3 protein is CASLSGDLLQETQYF. The CDR3 nucleotides are TGTGCCTCCCTATCGGGAGACCTCCTCCAAGAGACCCAGTACTTC.

The chain has TRBV5-6 and TRBJ2-7; 12 nucleotides agree with TRBD2. Germline CDR1 is SGHDT and CDR2 is YYEEEE. The CDR3 runs 15 residues. The V gene end was trimmed by 3 bases and the J gene end by 2 bases; junction bases not matched to a gene: 3. CDR3 coding DNA: TGTGCCAGCAGCTCTAGCGGGAGGGCCGCCTACGAGCAGTACTTC. It codes for CASSSSGRAAYEQYF.

J is TRBJ2-3 and V is TRBV27; D unresolved. Trimming stripped 0 bases from V and 8 bases from J, with 15 bases between. Germline V lookup: CDR1 MNHEY, CDR2 SMNVEV (reference sequence). The CDR3 contains 15 residues. CDR3 region: CASSLSTPPPTTQYF. CDR3 DNA: TGTGCCAGCAGTTTATCGACTCCTCCACCGACTACGCAGTATTTT.

The J gene is TRBJ2-2, the V gene TRBV19, with D possibly being TRBD1 (5 bases). CDR1 and CDR2 from the germline V gene are LNHDA and SQIVND (reference sequence). V shed 6 bases and J shed 5 bases, with 10 bases lying between them. CDR3 length: 13 amino acids. DNA for the CDR3: TGTGCCAGTAGGAAGACAGCGACCGGGGAGCTGTTTTTT. This sequence encodes CASRKTATGELFF.